This is a list of T cell receptor beta chains from one sample in a study of PD-1 blockade in mismatch repair-deficient tumors. Profiled with immunoSEQ multiplex PCR; TCRdb holds only in-frame clones, not every one. Among 90,000 to 120,000 clones listed, over 65% were seen once. This specimen consisted of peripheral blood, obtained around 8 months after starting pembrolizumab. These receptors all stem from an adult with mismatch repair-deficient cancer. Each CDR3 is given with its conserved first and last residue. Each record gives: CDR3 protein, CDR3 DNA, clone size, V gene, J gene, D gene. A D gene is named only where the DNA matches it firmly. Clone size is shown for a subset of rows, as once, few, many or a class of expanded clone.

CASSLLAGGLRNTGELFF	TGTGCCAGCAGTCTACTAGCGGGAGGGCTTAGGAACACCGGGGAGCTGTTTTTT	-	TRBV2	TRBJ2-2	TRBD2
CASSIDPLGNQPQHF	TGTGCCAGTAGTATAGACCCCTTAGGGAATCAGCCCCAGCATTTT	-	TRBV19	TRBJ1-5	-
CASSDPNTGGRSEKLFF	TGTGCCAGCAGTGATCCCAATACAGGGGGACGAAGTGAAAAACTGTTTTTT	-	TRBV25-1	TRBJ1-4	TRBD1
CASSRTGLSGELFF	TGCGCCAGCAGCCGGACAGGCTTGTCCGGGGAGCTGTTTTTT	once	TRBV5-1	TRBJ2-2	TRBD1
CASSPGTGDVDEQYF	TGCGCCAGCAGCCCCGGGACAGGGGATGTGGACGAGCAGTACTTC	few	TRBV4-1	TRBJ2-7	TRBD1
CASSTAVAGGYEQYF	TGCGCCAGCAGCACCGCGGTAGCGGGAGGTTACGAGCAGTACTTC	-	TRBV5-1	TRBJ2-7	TRBD2
CASRKEGNEKLFF	TGTGCCAGCCGCAAGGAGGGGAATGAAAAACTGTTTTTT	-	TRBV7-9	TRBJ1-4	-
CSVDKFLRDRGQDGYTF	TGCAGCGTTGATAAGTTTTTGCGGGACAGGGGGCAAGATGGCTACACCTTC	-	TRBV29-1	TRBJ1-2	TRBD1
CASSDGGQGREQYF	TGCGCCAGCAGTGATGGGGGACAGGGGAGAGAGCAGTACTTC	-	TRBV10-2	TRBJ2-7	TRBD1
CASSLQATNEKLFF	TGTGCCAGCAGTTTACAGGCAACTAATGAAAAACTGTTTTTT	-	TRBV28	TRBJ1-4	-
CASSRQGANTGELFF	TGTGCCAGCAGTCGACAGGGGGCGAACACCGGGGAGCTGTTTTTT	-	TRBV6-5	TRBJ2-2	TRBD1
CASSFGQGRDTQYF	TGTGCCAGCAGCTTTGGACAGGGAAGAGATACGCAGTATTTT	-	TRBV5-6	TRBJ2-3	TRBD1
CASSQENVFTDTQYF	TGTGCCAGCAGCCAAGAGAACGTCTTCACAGATACGCAGTATTTT	-	TRBV4-2	TRBJ2-3	-
CASSLAPIWGQQNIQYF	TGTGCCAGCAGCTTGGCCCCCATCTGGGGCCAACAAAACATTCAGTACTTC	-	TRBV5-4	TRBJ2-4	-
CASSLLAGGYNEQFF	TGTGCCAGCAGCTTGCTAGCGGGGGGGTACAATGAGCAGTTCTTC	once	TRBV7-2	TRBJ2-1	TRBD2
CASSARTGAGQPQHF	TGTGCCAGCAGCGCACGGACAGGGGCGGGTCAGCCCCAGCATTTT	-	TRBV7-2	TRBJ1-5	TRBD1
CASSLGLATDTQYF	TGTGCCAGCAGCTTGGGACTAGCCACAGATACGCAGTATTTT	-	TRBV11-3	TRBJ2-3	TRBD2
CANGRDRGHEQYF	TGCGCCAACGGCCGAGACAGGGGCCACGAGCAGTACTTC	-	TRBV10-1	TRBJ2-7	TRBD1
CASSPQETQYF	TGTGCCAGCTCACCACAGGAGACCCAGTACTTC	-	TRBV18	TRBJ2-5	-
CASSLDRVQPQHF	TGTGCCAGCAGCTTAGACAGGGTTCAGCCCCAGCATTTT	few	TRBV7-2	TRBJ1-5	-
CASGKTGLNEKLFF	TGTGCCAGCGGGAAAACGGGACTTAATGAAAAACTGTTTTTT	-	TRBV28	TRBJ1-4	-
CASRRDRVWPDTQYF	TGTGCCAGCAGGCGAGACAGGGTTTGGCCAGATACGCAGTATTTT	few	TRBV6-1	TRBJ2-3	TRBD1